Below are 17 T cell receptor beta chains sequenced from a single sample in a study of blood T cell repertoires in COVID-19. Measured with immunoSEQ multiplex PCR; TCRdb has only the in-frame clones, and not every one. The sample records under 150,000 clones, roughly 90% being singletons. Sequenced sample: PBMCs or T cells enriched from blood (not recorded which). These receptors were obtained from a woman in her fifties or sixties who had recovered from COVID-19.

The chain is built from TRBV5-4 and TRBJ2-3, with 8 bases matching TRBD1. Trimming at V came to 4 bases and at J to 2 bases, leaving 6 bases not matched to a gene. In germline, CDR1 is SGHNT, CDR2 YYREEE (reference sequence). This CDR3 comprises 15 residues. CDR3 in amino acids: CASSPGTGVTDTQYF. The CDR3 DNA follows: TGTGCCAGCAGCCCGGGGACAGGCGTCACAGATACGCAGTATTTT.

The chain couples TRBV6-5 to TRBJ2-7, with 10 bases identical to TRBD1. Losses at the gene ends were 5 bases for V and 5 bases for J; bases not matched to a gene: 9. Germline V gene lookup returns CDR1 MNHEY and CDR2 SVGAGI. This CDR3 has 15 residues. The CDR3 DNA reads as TGTGCCAGCAGTCCCCACGGACAGGGGGTCGACGAGCAGTACTTC. This gives the protein CASSPHGQGVDEQYF.

This clone showed up just once. The chain combines TRBV7-2 with TRBJ2-2, with a possible D match to TRBD1 (6 bases). CDR1 and CDR2 (germline): SGHTA, FQGNSA. The CDR3 runs to 16 residues. Between the trimmed V and J ends, which lost 4 bases and 2 bases, there was a span of 14 bases. The CDR3 loop is CASSWSRGANTGELFF. The CDR3 coding sequence is TGTGCCAGCAGCTGGAGCAGGGGAGCAAACACCGGGGAGCTGTTTTTT.

The chain has TRBV18 and TRBJ2-7; TRBD1 matches at 8 bases. V gave up 3 bases and J gave up 4 bases; unmatched junction bases: 11. The CDR3 is 16 residues long. Germline CDR1 is KGHSH and CDR2 is LQKENI. The CDR3: CASSPSQGAMGYEQYF. The CDR3 DNA reads as TGTGCCAGCTCACCGTCCCAGGGGGCGATGGGGTACGAGCAGTACTTC.

The chain couples TRBV18 to TRBJ1-2; tentative D call: TRBD1 (5 bases). Germline assignment: CDR1 KGHSH and CDR2 LQKENI. This CDR3 contains 12 residues. Trimming took off 6 bases at V and 8 bases at J, with 13 bases between the two ends. The CDR3 is CASSGGRDGYTF. In DNA form, the CDR3 reads TGTGCCAGCTCCGGAGGGAGGGACGGCTACACCTTC.

The chain recombines TRBV28 with TRBJ1-4; 7 nucleotides agree with TRBD1. With V trimmed by 5 bases and J by 1 base, 4 bases remained unmatched. The length of the CDR3 is 15 residues. CDR1 and CDR2 from the germline V gene are MDHEN and SYDVKM. Here the CDR3 reads CASSGPGGTNEKLFF. The DNA for the CDR3 is TGTGCCAGCAGTGGGCCAGGGGGAACTAATGAAAAACTGTTTTTT.

The chain recombines TRBV4-3 with TRBJ2-7; 10 bases are shared with TRBD2. With V trimmed by 0 bases and J by 5 bases, 7 bases remained unmatched. Germline CDR1 reads LGHNA; CDR2 reads YSLEER. This CDR3 is 16 amino acids long. CDR3 sequence: CASSQDWVAGGNEQYF. The CDR3 coding sequence is TGCGCCAGCAGCCAAGATTGGGTAGCGGGGGGTAACGAGCAGTACTTC.

This clone was found once. The chain links TRBV19 to TRBJ2-2; 12 bases are shared with TRBD1. V lost 4 bases, J lost 7 bases, and 4 bases stayed unmatched. The CDR3 is 15 residues long. The germline gives CDR1 LNHDA, CDR2 SQIVND (reference sequence). CDR3 residues: CASSRDRGLIGELFF. Here the CDR3 DNA reads TGTGCCAGTAGTAGGGACAGGGGGCTGATCGGGGAGCTGTTTTTT.

The chain joins TRBV5-8 to TRBJ2-7; maybe TRBD2 (6 bases). CDR1 is SGHTS and CDR2 is YDEGEE in the germline V gene. The ends were cut back, 4 bases at V and 5 bases at J, with 13 bases in the middle. The CDR3 is 13 residues long. The CDR3 sequence: CASSPGVLDEQYF. The CDR3 region has the DNA TGTGCCAGCAGCCCGGGGGTCTTGGACGAGCAGTACTTC.

V usage is TRBV7-2 and J usage is TRBJ1-4; 11 bases align to TRBD1. CDR3 length equals 15 residues. CDR1 is SGHTA, CDR2 FQGNSA, per germline. Trimming took 3 bases from V and 6 from J; bases not matched to a gene: 3. The DNA of the CDR3 is TGTGCCAGCAGCTTCTCGGACAGGGGGCATGAAAAACTGTTTTTT. The encoded protein is CASSFSDRGHEKLFF. Filled out from reference TRBV7-2 and TRBJ1-4, the complete variable domain reads GAGVSQSPSNKVTEKGKDVELRCDPISGHTALYWYRQSLGQGLEFLIYFQGNSAPDKSGLPSDRFSAERTGGSVSTLTIQRTQQEDSAVYLCASSFSDRGHEKLFFGSGTQLSVL.

The chain links TRBV13 to TRBJ2-1, with unresolved D. The CDR3 length is 13 residues. The germline CDR1 and CDR2 sequences are PRHDT and FYEKMQ (reference sequence). Trimming took 0 bases from V and 7 from J, leaving 7 bases between them. The CDR3 nucleotides are TGTGCCAGCAGCTTAGGAATCGGGAATGAGCAGTTCTTC. Translation: CASSLGIGNEQFF.

V gene TRBV7-9 combines with J gene TRBJ2-7; D gene unclear. Looked up from germline, CDR1 is SEHNR and CDR2 is FQNEAQ (reference sequence). The length of the CDR3 is 11 residues. Deletions cut 2 bases from V and 7 bases from J, with 6 bases between. CDR3 loop: CASSLSQEQYF. The DNA for the CDR3 is TGTGCCAGCAGCTTAAGCCAAGAGCAGTACTTC.

The chain is built from TRBV3-1 (or the pseudogene TRBV3-2) and TRBJ2-5; TRBD2 matches at 10 bases. From germline, CDR1 is LGHDT and CDR2 YNNKEL (reference sequence). After removal of 1 base from V and 2 bases from J, the junction contained 10 bases not matched to a gene. The CDR3 loop spans 18 amino acids. The CDR3, as DNA: TGTGCCAGCAGCCAAGCTCACGCTAGCGGGGGATTACAAGAGACCCAGTACTTC. Its translation is CASSQAHASGGLQETQYF.

This chain joins TRBV6-5 and TRBJ2-5; 10 bases fit TRBD1. Trimming at V came to 7 bases and at J to 5 bases, leaving 4 bases not matched to a gene. Germline V CDR1 and CDR2: MNHEY, SVGAGI. This CDR3 spans 13 amino acids. For the CDR3, the DNA is TGTGCCAGCATCCGGGGACAGGGGGAGACCCAGTACTTC. Translated: CASIRGQGETQYF.

This rearrangement joins TRBV2 to TRBJ2-3, with D possibly TRBD2 on 6 matching bases. Germline lookup yields CDR1 SNHLY and CDR2 FYNNEI. The V and J ends lost 2 bases and 8 bases respectively, with 17 bases between them. The CDR3 spans 15 residues. DNA for the CDR3: TGTGCCAGCAGTGAATGGGACTCCTCATTTGGTACGCAGTATTTT. Translated: CASSEWDSSFGTQYF.

This clone was seen only once. This chain links TRBV27 with TRBJ2-5; 7 positions agree with TRBD1. Looked up from germline, CDR1 is MNHEY and CDR2 is SMNVEV (reference sequence). This CDR3 is built from 15 residues. Trimming removed 5 bases from V and 1 base from J; junction bases left unmatched: 7. The CDR3 spells CASSPQGWGQETQYF. The CDR3 DNA reads as TGTGCCAGCAGTCCACAGGGGTGGGGCCAAGAGACCCAGTACTTC.

V is TRBV4-3 and J is TRBJ2-7, with a possible D match to TRBD2 (6 bases). Trimming took 3 bases from V and 2 from J, leaving 14 bases between them. Germline V gene sequence: CDR1 LGHNA, CDR2 YSLEER. The CDR3 totals 15 residues. CDR3 in DNA: TGCGCCAGCAGCCAGGACCGGGACTTGGCCTACGAGCAGTACTTC. Residues: CASSQDRDLAYEQYF.